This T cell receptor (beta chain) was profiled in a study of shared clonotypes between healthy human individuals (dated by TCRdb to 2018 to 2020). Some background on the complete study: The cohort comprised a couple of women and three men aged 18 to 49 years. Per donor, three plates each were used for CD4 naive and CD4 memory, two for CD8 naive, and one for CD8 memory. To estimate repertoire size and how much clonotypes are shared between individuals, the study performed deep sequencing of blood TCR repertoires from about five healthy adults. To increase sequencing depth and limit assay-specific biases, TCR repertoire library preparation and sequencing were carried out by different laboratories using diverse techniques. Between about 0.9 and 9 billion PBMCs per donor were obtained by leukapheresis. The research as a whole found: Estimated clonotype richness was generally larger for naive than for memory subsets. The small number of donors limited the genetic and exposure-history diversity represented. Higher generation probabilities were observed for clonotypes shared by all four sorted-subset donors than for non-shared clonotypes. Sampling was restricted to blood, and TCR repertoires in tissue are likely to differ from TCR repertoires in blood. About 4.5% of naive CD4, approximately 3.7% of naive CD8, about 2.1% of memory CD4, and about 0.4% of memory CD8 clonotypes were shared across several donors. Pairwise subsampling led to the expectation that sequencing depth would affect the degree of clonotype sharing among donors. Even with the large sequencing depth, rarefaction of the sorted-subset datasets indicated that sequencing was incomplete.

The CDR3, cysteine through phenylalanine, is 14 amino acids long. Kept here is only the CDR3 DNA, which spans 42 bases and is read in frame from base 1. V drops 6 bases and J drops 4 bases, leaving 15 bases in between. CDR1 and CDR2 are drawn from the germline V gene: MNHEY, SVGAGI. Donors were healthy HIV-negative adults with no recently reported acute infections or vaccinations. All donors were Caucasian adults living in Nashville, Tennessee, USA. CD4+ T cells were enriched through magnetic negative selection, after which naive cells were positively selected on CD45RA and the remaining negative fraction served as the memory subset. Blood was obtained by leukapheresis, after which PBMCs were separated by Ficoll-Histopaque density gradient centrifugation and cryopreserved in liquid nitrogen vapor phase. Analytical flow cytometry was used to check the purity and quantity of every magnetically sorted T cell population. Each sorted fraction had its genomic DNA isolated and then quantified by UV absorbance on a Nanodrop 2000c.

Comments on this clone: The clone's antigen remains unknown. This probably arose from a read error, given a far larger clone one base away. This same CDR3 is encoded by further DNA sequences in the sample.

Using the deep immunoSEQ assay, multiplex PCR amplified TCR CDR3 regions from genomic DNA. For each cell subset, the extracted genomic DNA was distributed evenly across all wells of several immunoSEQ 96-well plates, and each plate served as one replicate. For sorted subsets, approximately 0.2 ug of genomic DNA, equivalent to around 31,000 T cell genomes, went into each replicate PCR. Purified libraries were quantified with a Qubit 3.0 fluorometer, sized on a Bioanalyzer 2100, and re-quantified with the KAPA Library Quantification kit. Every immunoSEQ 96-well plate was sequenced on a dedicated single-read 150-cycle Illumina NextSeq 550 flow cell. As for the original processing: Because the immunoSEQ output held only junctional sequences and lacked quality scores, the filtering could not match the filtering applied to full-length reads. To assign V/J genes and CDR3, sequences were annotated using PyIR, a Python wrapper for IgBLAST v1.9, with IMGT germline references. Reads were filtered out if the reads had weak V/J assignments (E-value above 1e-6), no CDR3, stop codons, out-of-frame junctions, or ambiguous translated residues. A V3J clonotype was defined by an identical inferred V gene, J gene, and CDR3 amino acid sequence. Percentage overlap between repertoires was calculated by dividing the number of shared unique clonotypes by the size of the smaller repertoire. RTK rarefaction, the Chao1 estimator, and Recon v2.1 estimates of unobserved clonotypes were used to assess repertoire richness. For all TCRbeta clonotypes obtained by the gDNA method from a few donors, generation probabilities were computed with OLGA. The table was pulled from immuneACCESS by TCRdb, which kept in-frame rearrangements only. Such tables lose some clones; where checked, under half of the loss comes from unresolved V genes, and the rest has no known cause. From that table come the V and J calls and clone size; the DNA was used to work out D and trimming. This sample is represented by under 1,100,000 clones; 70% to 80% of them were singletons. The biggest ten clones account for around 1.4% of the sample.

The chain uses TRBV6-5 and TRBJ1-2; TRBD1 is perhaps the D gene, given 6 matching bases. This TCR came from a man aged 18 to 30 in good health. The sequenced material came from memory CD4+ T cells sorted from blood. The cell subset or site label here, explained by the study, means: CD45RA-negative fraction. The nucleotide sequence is TGTGCCAGCAGCCCCTCAGGGGACTTCTATGGCTACACCTTC. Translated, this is CASSPSGDFYGYTF.